This T cell receptor beta chain was sequenced for a study of control samples from healthy donors and cancer patients (dated by TCRdb to the early 2020s). Of note for this clone: No antigen is known for it. One base away there is no much larger clone; base qualities are not given.

The CDR3 contains 14 residues, cysteine and phenylalanine counted. Of the read, only the CDR3 DNA is kept; its 42 bases are in frame from base 1. From a lookup of the germline V gene, CDR1 and CDR2 are SGDLS and YYNGEE. V and J are truncated by 7 bases and 3 bases respectively, leaving an intervening sequence of 14 bases. The library came from the immunoSEQ multiplex PCR assay. Not all clones reach the TCRdb copy of this immuneACCESS table, which keeps in-frame sequences only. Checked studies attribute under half of the gap to unresolved V genes and leave the rest unexplained. This sample has about 53,000 clones in its table, and roughly 87% of those were observed once. Over 11% of the sample comes from the top ten.

This clonotype was obtained from a man in his 60s with head and neck cancer. Sample: PBMCs. The rearranged segments are TRBV9 and TRBJ1-3; the D gene is perhaps TRBD1, on 5 matching bases. The bases read TGTGCCAGCCGGGCCTCCGGGGGTGGAAACACCATATATTTT. This yields the protein CASRASGGGNTIYF.